The T cell receptor (beta chain) under discussion was sequenced for a study of cytotoxic CD8 clonotypes in ibrutinib-treated CLL. Sequenced by immunoSEQ multiplex PCR; TCRdb stores in-frame clones only, minus some. The sample includes over 250,000 clones, approximately 79% of them seen just once. Germline assignment: CDR1 SGHRS and CDR2 YFSETQ. V dropped 2 bases and J dropped 4; count of bases not matched to a gene: 5. The CDR3 is 14 residues long. The source of about 1.9 micrograms of genomic DNA for TCR beta libraries was cryopreserved PBMCs. This clone was seen a few times. This chain connects TRBV5-1 to TRBJ1-1, with 7 bases fitting TRBD1. The starting material was PBMCs, obtained at disease progression, from a patient treated with ibrutinib. This receptor was identified in a human donor with chronic lymphocytic leukemia. The CDR3: CASSLDRVSTEAFF. The CDR3 DNA reads as TGCGCCAGCAGCTTAGACAGGGTGAGCACTGAAGCTTTCTTT. The variable domain in full, with the rest retrieved from reference TRBV5-1 and TRBJ1-1, is KAGVTQTPRYLIKTRGQQVTLSCSPISGHRSVSWYQQTPGQGLQFLFEYFSETQRNKGNFPGRFSGRQFSNSRSEMNVSTLELGDSALYLCASSLDRVSTEAFFGQGTRLTVV.